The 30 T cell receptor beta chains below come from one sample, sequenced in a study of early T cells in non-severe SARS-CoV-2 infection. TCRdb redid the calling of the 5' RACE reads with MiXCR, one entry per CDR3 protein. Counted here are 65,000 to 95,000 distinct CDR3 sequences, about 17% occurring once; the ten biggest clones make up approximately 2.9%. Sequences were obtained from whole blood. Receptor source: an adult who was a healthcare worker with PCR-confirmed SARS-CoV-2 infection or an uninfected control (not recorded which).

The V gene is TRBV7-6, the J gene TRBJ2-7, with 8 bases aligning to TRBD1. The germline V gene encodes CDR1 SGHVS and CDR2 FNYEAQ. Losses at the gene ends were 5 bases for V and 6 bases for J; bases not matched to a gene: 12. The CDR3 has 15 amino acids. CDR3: CASSVQQGADIEQYF. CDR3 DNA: TGTGCCAGCAGCGTTCAGCAGGGGGCCGACATCGAGCAGTACTTC.

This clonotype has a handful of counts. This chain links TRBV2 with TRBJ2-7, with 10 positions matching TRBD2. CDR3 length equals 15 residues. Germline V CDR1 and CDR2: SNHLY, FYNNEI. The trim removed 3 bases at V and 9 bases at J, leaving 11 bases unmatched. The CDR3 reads CASSDRLAGVNGQYF. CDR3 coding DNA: TGTGCCAGCAGTGACCGTCTAGCGGGAGTGAATGGGCAGTACTTC.

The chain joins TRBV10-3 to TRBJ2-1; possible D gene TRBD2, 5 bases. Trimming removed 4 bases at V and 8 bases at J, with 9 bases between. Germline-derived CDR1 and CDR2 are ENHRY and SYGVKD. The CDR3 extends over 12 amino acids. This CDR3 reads CAISVRDDEQFF. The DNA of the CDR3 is TGTGCCATCAGTGTCCGGGATGATGAGCAGTTCTTC.

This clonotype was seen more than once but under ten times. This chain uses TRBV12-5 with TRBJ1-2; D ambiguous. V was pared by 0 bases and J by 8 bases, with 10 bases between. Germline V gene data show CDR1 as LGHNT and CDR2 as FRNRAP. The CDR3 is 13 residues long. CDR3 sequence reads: CASGLVSVEGYTF. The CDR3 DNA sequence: TGTGCTAGTGGTTTGGTGTCCGTGGAAGGCTACACCTTC.

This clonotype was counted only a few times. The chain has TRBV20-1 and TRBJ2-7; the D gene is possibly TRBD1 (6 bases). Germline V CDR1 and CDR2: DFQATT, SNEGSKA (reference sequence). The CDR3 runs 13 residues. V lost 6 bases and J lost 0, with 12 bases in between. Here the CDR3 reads CSARRQVSYEQYF. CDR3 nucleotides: TGCAGTGCCAGGCGACAGGTCTCCTACGAGCAGTACTTC.

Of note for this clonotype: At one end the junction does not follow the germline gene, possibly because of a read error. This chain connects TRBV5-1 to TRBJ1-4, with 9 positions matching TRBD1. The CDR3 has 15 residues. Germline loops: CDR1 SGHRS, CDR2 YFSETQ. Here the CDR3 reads CASSRDRGTNENLFF. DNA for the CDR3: TGCGCCAGCAGCCGCGACAGGGGGACTAATGAAAATCTGTTTTTT.

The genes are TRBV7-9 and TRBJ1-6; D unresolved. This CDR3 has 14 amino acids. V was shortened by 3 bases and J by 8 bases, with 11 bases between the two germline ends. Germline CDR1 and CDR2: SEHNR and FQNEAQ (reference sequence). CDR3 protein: CASSFRALDSPLHF. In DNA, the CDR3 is TGTGCCAGCAGCTTTAGAGCCCTTGATTCACCCCTCCACTTT.

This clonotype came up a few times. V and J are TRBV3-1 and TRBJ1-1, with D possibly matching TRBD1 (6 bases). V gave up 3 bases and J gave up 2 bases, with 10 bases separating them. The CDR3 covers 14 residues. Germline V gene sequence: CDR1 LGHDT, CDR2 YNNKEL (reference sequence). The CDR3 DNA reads TGTGCCAGCAGCCACGGACAGATAAACACTGAAGCTTTCTTT. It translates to CASSHGQINTEAFF.

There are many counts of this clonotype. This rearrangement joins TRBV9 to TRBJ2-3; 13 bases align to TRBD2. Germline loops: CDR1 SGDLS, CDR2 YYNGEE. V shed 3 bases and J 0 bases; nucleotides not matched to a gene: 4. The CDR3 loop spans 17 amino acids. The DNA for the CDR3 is TGTGCCAGCAGCGCCGGGACTAGCGGGGCTAGCACAGATACGCAGTATTTT. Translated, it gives CASSAGTSGASTDTQYF.

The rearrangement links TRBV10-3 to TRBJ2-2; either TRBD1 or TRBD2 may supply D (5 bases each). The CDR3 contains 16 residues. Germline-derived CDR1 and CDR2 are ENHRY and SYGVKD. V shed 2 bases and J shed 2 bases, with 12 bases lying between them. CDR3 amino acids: CAISENGGRNTGELFF. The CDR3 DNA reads TGTGCCATCAGTGAGAATGGGGGAAGAAACACCGGGGAGCTGTTTTTT.

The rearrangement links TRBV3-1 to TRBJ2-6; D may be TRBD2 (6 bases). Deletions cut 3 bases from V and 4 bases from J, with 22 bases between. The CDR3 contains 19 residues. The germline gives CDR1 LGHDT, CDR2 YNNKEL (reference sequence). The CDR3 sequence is CASSQGRGVREFGANVLTF. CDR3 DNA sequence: TGTGCCAGCAGCCAGGGGCGCGGGGTAAGAGAGTTCGGGGCCAACGTCCTGACTTTC.

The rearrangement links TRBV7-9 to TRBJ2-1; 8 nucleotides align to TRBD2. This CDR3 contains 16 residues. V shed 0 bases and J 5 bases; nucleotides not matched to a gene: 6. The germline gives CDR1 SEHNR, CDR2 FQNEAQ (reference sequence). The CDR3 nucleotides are TGTGCCAGCAGCTTAGCGAGACTAGCGAGGAACAATGAGCAGTTCTTC. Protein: CASSLARLARNNEQFF.

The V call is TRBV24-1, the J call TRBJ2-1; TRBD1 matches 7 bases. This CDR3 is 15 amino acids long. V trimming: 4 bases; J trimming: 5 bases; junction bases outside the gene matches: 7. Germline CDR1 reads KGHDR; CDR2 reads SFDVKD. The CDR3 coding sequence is TGTGCCACCAGTGACCGGGACAGTCTGGACAATGAGCAGTTCTTC. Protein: CATSDRDSLDNEQFF.

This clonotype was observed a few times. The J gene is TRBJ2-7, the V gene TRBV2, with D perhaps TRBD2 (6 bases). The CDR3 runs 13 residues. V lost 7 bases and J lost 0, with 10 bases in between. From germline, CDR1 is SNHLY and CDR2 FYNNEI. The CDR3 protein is CASIRDFSYEQYF. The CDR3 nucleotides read TGTGCCAGCATCCGGGACTTCTCCTACGAGCAGTACTTC.

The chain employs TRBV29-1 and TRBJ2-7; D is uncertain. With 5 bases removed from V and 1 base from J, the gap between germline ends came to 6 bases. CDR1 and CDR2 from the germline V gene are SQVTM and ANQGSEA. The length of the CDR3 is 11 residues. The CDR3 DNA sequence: TGCAGCGTTCGAGCGTCCTACGAGCAGTACTTC. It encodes CSVRASYEQYF.

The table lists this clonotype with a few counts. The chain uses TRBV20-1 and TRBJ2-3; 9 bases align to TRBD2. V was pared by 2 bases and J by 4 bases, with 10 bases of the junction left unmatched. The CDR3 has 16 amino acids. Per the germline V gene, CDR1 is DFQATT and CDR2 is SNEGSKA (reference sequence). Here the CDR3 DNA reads TGCAGTGCTAGATTGGGCTTAGCGGGGGCCTCAGATACGCAGTATTTT. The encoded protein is CSARLGLAGASDTQYF.

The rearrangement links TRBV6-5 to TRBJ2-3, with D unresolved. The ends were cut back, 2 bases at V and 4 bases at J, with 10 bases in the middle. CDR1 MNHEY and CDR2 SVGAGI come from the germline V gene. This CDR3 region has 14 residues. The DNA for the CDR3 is TGTGCCAGCAGTTACCTTCCATCGGCAGATACGCAGTATTTT. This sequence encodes CASSYLPSADTQYF.

CDR3 DNA: TGCGCCAGCAGCTTGGACAGGGCATCCTACAATGAGCAGTTCTTC. Translation gives CASSLDRASYNEQFF. The rearrangement joins TRBV5-1 to TRBJ2-1; possible D gene TRBD1, 6 bases. Deletions cut 0 bases from V and 1 base from J, with 8 bases between. The CDR3 is made up of 15 amino acids. The germline gives CDR1 SGHRS, CDR2 YFSETQ.

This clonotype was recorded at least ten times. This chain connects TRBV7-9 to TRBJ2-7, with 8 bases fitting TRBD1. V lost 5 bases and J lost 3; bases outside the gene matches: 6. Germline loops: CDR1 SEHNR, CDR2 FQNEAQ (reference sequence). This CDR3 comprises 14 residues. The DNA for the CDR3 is TGTGCCAGCAGCCCGGGGACAGGACTCTACGAGCAGTACTTC. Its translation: CASSPGTGLYEQYF.

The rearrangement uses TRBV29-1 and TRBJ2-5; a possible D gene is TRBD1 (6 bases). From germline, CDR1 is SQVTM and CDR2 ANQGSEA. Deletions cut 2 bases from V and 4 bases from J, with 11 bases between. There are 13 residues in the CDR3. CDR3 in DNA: TGCAGCGTTGAACAGACAGGCGGAGAGACCCAGTACTTC. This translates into CSVEQTGGETQYF.

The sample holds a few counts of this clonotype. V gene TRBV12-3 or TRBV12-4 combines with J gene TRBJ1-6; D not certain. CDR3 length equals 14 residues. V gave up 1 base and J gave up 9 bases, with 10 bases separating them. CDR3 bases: TGTGCCAGCAGTTTAGAGTCTGGGCTTTCACCCCTCCACTTT. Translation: CASSLESGLSPLHF.

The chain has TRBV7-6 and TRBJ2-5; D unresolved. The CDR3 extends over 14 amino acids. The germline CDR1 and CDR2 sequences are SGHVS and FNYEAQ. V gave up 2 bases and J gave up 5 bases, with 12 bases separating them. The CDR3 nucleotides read TGTGCCAGCAGCTTAAGTAGCAGCCGGGAGACCCAGTACTTC. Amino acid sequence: CASSLSSSRETQYF.

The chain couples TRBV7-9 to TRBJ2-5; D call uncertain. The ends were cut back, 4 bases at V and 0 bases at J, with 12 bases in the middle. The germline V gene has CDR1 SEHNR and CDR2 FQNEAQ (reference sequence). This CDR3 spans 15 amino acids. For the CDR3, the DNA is TGTGCCAGCAGCTCTAGACGGAACCACCAAGAGACCCAGTACTTC. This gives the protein CASSSRRNHQETQYF.

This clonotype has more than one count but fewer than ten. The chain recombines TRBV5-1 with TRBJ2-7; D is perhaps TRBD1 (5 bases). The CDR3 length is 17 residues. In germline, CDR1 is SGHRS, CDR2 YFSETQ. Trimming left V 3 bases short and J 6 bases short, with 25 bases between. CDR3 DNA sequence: TGCGCCAGCAGCTCCCGGTGGGGCCCTCAAGTTCTCGTCGAGCAGTACTTC. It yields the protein CASSSRWGPQVLVEQYF.

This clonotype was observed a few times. The CDR3 protein is CATSRDRSGRAGELFF. DNA for the CDR3: TGTGCCACCAGCAGAGATCGAAGCGGGAGAGCCGGGGAGCTGTTTTTT. The chain combines TRBV15 with TRBJ2-2, with 8 bases aligning to TRBD2. With 0 bases clipped from V and 6 bases from J, the junction kept 6 bases outside the gene matches. CDR3 length: 16 amino acids. The germline gives CDR1 LNHNV, CDR2 YYDKDF (reference sequence).

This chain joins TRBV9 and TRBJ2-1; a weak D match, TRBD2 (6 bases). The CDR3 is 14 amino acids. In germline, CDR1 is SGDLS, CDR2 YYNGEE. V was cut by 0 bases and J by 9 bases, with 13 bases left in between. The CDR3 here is CASSVAGLGGEQFF. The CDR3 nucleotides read TGTGCCAGCAGCGTAGCGGGCCTGGGGGGTGAGCAGTTCTTC.

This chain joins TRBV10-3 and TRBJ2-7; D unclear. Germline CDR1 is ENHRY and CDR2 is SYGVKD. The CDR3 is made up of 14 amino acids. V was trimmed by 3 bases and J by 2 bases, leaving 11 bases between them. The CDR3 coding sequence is TGTGCCATCAGTGATCCCAGCCAGGCCTACGAGCAGTACTTC. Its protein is CAISDPSQAYEQYF.

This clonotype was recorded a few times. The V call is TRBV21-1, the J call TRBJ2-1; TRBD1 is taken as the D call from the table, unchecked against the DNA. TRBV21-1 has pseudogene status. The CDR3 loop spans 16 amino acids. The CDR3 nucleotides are TGTGCCAGCAGCAAAGTCCCGGGAGTCGGAGCGAATGAGCAGTTCTTC. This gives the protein CASSKVPGVGANEQFF.

The CDR3 region is CASRTGPGDTIYF. The CDR3 DNA sequence: TGTGCCAGCCGGACAGGGCCAGGAGACACCATATATTTT. The rearrangement links TRBV12-3 or TRBV12-4 to TRBJ1-3, with 8 bases matching TRBD1. V gave up 8 bases and J gave up 8 bases; unmatched junction bases: 8. This CDR3 has 13 amino acids.

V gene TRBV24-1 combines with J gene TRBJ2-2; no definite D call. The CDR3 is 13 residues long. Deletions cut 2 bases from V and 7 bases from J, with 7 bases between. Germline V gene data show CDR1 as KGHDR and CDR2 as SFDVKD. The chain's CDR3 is CATSDSVNGELFF. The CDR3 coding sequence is TGTGCCACCAGTGATTCCGTCAACGGGGAGCTGTTTTTT.